Below are 31 T cell receptor beta chains sequenced from a single sample in a study of T cells after yellow fever vaccination. From the 5' RACE reads, TCRdb called clonotypes with MiXCR, one entry per CDR3 protein. The data hold 300,000 to 350,000 distinct CDR3 sequences, with around 4.1% observed a single time. The input for sequencing was PBMCs, taken 5 days after the yellow fever booster vaccination. The source of these receptors is a man between 18 and 29 years old who received the YFV17D yellow fever vaccine.

V usage is TRBV23-1 and J usage is TRBJ2-1, with D possibly matching TRBD2 (5 bases). TRBV23-1 is treated as an ORF (open reading frame) with a function not yet certain. V lost 0 bases to trimming and J lost 9 bases, with 15 bases between them. The CDR3 totals 15 residues. The CDR3 bases are TGCGCCAGCAGTCAATCAACGGCGGGTTCGAGTGAGCAGTTCTTC. The encoded protein is CASSQSTAGSSEQFF.

The J gene is TRBJ2-7, the V gene TRBV4-1; D ambiguous. V was cut by 1 base and J by 3 bases, with 16 bases left in between. This CDR3 is built from 16 residues. CDR1 is MGHRA, CDR2 YSYEKL, per germline. CDR3 bases: TGCGCCAGCAGCCAAGCGTCAGGCGCTTACCGCTACGAGCAGTACTTC. Amino acids: CASSQASGAYRYEQYF.

The CDR3 DNA reads TGTGCCAGCAGTTTATACAGGTTGCACACTGAAGCTTTCTTT. Its translation is CASSLYRLHTEAFF. This sequence joins TRBV28 and TRBJ1-1; a weak D match, TRBD1 (5 bases). V lost 1 base to trimming and J lost 3 bases, with 9 bases between them. The germline CDR1 and CDR2 sequences are MDHEN and SYDVKM. This CDR3 region has 14 residues.

This clonotype was observed a few times. Possible read error: a much larger clone is one base away. The gene calls are TRBV28 and TRBJ2-2; no reliable D call. The CDR3 runs 13 residues. Germline values: CDR1 MDHEN, CDR2 SYDVKM. The ends were cut back, 2 bases at V and 6 bases at J, with 7 bases in the middle. The CDR3 DNA follows: TGTGCCAGCAGTTTAGTAATGGCCGGGGAGCTGTTTTTT. Amino acid sequence: CASSLVMAGELFF.

This sequence joins TRBV18 and TRBJ1-1; D gene unclear. Trimming removed 6 bases from V and 5 bases from J, with 13 bases in between. Per the germline V gene, CDR1 is KGHSH and CDR2 is LQKENI. The CDR3 runs to 13 residues. The CDR3 DNA follows: TGTGCCAGCTCGCAGGCTCAGTCGACTGAAGCTTTCTTT. This codes for CASSQAQSTEAFF.

This clonotype was counted a few times. The chain employs TRBV7-3 and TRBJ2-2, with TRBD1 matching 9 bases. CDR1 and CDR2 from the germline V gene are SGHTA and FQGTGA. V lost 5 bases, J lost 2 bases, and 3 bases stayed unmatched. The CDR3 consists of 15 residues. The CDR3 sequence: CASSEDRGNTGELFF. CDR3 nucleotides: TGTGCCAGCAGCGAGGACAGGGGAAACACCGGGGAGCTGTTTTTT.

The rearrangement joins TRBV6-5 to TRBJ2-5; the match to TRBD1 covers 7 bases. CDR1 is MNHEY, CDR2 SVGAGI, per germline. The CDR3 covers 15 residues. The V gene end was trimmed by 2 bases and the J gene end by 5 bases; junction bases not matched to a gene: 8. The CDR3 protein is CASSYLQGDRETQYF. CDR3 nucleotides: TGTGCCAGCAGTTACCTCCAGGGGGATAGGGAGACCCAGTACTTC.

In this sample, this clonotype turned up a few times. The gene calls are TRBV3-1 and TRBJ2-2; D is ambiguous. CDR3 length: 14 amino acids. Germline V gene lookup returns CDR1 LGHDT and CDR2 YNNKEL (reference sequence). V was cut by 4 bases and J by 4 bases, with 10 bases left in between. The DNA of the CDR3 is TGTGCCAGCAGCCCCACAGCGATCACCGGGGAGCTGTTTTTT. Its translation is CASSPTAITGELFF.

This clonotype showed up many times. The chain employs TRBV20-1 and TRBJ2-7, with 7 bases aligning to TRBD2. The junction had 0 bases not matched to a gene; V was cut back by 1 base and J by 3 bases. The germline gives CDR1 DFQATT, CDR2 SNEGSKA (reference sequence). The CDR3 totals 12 residues. CDR3 amino acids: CSARAGGYEQYF. The CDR3 DNA sequence: TGCAGTGCTAGAGCGGGGGGCTACGAGCAGTACTTC.

This chain joins TRBV20-1 and TRBJ2-7, with a weak D call TRBD2 (5 bases). The V end lost 6 bases, the J end lost 0 bases, and 15 bases lay between the germline ends. Germline-derived CDR1 and CDR2 are DFQATT and SNEGSKA (reference sequence). The CDR3 spans 14 residues. For the CDR3, the DNA is TGCAGTGCCAGAACCACGGGGAGCTCCTACGAGCAGTACGTC. It specifies CSARTTGSSYEQYV.

This clonotype appeared a few times. V and J are TRBV9 and TRBJ2-7, with D possibly matching TRBD2 (5 bases). V gave up 4 bases and J gave up 2 bases, with 13 bases separating them. The germline CDR1 and CDR2 sequences are SGDLS and YYNGEE. This CDR3 is 14 amino acids long. The CDR3 region is CASSHRPGTYEQYV. Here the CDR3 DNA reads TGTGCCAGCAGCCATCGTCCGGGGACCTACGAGCAGTACGTC.

V is TRBV28 and J is TRBJ2-7, with 7 nucleotides matching TRBD1. There are 13 residues in the CDR3. Germline values: CDR1 MDHEN, CDR2 SYDVKM. The V segment lost 8 bases and the J segment 3 bases; nucleotides outside the gene matches: 7. CDR3 amino acids: CASGLGQNYEQYF. CDR3 DNA: TGTGCCAGCGGACTGGGACAGAACTACGAGCAGTACTTC. The entire variable domain, with the rest obtained from reference TRBV28 and TRBJ2-7, is as follows: DVKVTQSSRYLVKRTGEKVFLECVQDMDHENMFWYRQDPGLGLRLIYFSYDVKMKEKGDIPEGYSVSREKKERFSLILESASTNQTSMYLCASGLGQNYEQYFGPGTRLTVT.

The table lists this clonotype with many counts. The chain links TRBV7-9 to TRBJ2-1; D not certain. Germline assignment: CDR1 SEHNR and CDR2 FQNEAQ (reference sequence). There are 13 residues in the CDR3. Trimming removed 5 bases from V and 6 bases from J, with 11 bases in between. The DNA of the CDR3 is TGTGCCAGCAGCCTCGGGTCTATCAATGAGCAGTTCTTC. Translating it yields CASSLGSINEQFF.

This sequence joins TRBV20-1 and TRBJ1-4, with TRBD1 as a possible D gene (6 bases). The ends were cut back, 5 bases at V and 0 bases at J, with 16 bases in the middle. CDR3 length equals 16 residues. Germline V gene sequence: CDR1 DFQATT, CDR2 SNEGSKA (reference sequence). CDR3 sequence reads: CSALSDSPATNEKLFF. The DNA of the CDR3 is TGCAGTGCTCTTTCGGACAGCCCTGCAACTAATGAAAAACTGTTTTTT.

This clonotype was observed a few times. This chain links TRBV6-2 or TRBV6-3 with TRBJ2-5, with unresolved D. This CDR3 spans 13 amino acids. Germline CDR1 and CDR2: MNHEY and SVGEGT. With 5 bases removed from V and 7 bases from J, the gap between germline ends came to 14 bases. The CDR3 DNA is TGTGCCAGCAGTCCGATTGAATTTGGGACCCAGTACTTC. The encoded protein is CASSPIEFGTQYF.

This clonotype was counted a few times. This sequence joins TRBV5-1 and TRBJ1-5; 9 nucleotides agree with TRBD1. V trimming: 0 bases; J trimming: 3 bases; junction bases outside the gene matches: 7. Germline V gene data show CDR1 as SGHRS and CDR2 as YFSETQ. The CDR3 consists of 17 residues. DNA for the CDR3: TGCGCCAGCAGCTTGGGGCCGCGGACAGGGGACAATCAGCCCCAGCATTTT. Amino acids: CASSLGPRTGDNQPQHF.

At least ten counts were recorded for this clonotype. The chain has TRBV5-1 and TRBJ2-3, with D perhaps TRBD1 (6 bases). With 0 bases removed from V and 4 bases from J, the gap between germline ends came to 9 bases. The germline gives CDR1 SGHRS, CDR2 YFSETQ. The CDR3 sequence is 14 residues long. In DNA, the CDR3 is TGCGCCAGCAGCTTGGTGGGGGCCCCAGATACGCAGTATTTT. It specifies CASSLVGAPDTQYF.

The genes are TRBV2 and TRBJ2-3, with 14 bases fitting TRBD2. This CDR3 comprises 14 residues. Germline V lookup: CDR1 SNHLY, CDR2 FYNNEI. V gave up 9 bases and J gave up 5 bases; unmatched junction bases: 4. CDR3 nucleotides: TGTGCCAGGGGGACTAGCGGGGGAGGAGATACGCAGTATTTT. This encodes CARGTSGGGDTQYF.

In this sample, this clonotype turned up many times. V is TRBV4-3 and J is TRBJ1-4; the match to TRBD1 covers 10 bases. Germline CDR1 is LGHNA and CDR2 is YSLEER. V gave up 1 base and J gave up 6 bases; unmatched junction bases: 20. This CDR3 has 21 amino acids. The DNA for the CDR3 is TGCGCCAGCAGCCAAGTTCCTCCCGGGACAGGGGCAACGGCGGTGTATGAAAAACTGTTTTTT. This sequence encodes CASSQVPPGTGATAVYEKLFF.

Only a few counts were recorded for this clonotype. DNA for the CDR3: TGTGCCAGCAGCCAAGGGAGAGGCAGGACAAATCAGCCCCAGCATTTT. Protein: CASSQGRGRTNQPQHF. The V gene is TRBV3-1, the J gene TRBJ1-5, with a tentative D call TRBD1 (5 bases). CDR3 length: 16 amino acids. V dropped 1 base and J dropped 4 bases, with 14 bases sitting between them. Germline V gene data show CDR1 as LGHDT and CDR2 as YNNKEL (reference sequence).

The chain combines TRBV12-3 or TRBV12-4 with TRBJ2-2, with 10 positions matching TRBD1. This CDR3 is 22 amino acids long. V lost 5 bases to trimming and J lost 2 bases; unmatched junction nucleotides: 23. The CDR3 region is CASSLGQGRLFFVQENTGELFF. The DNA for the CDR3 is TGTGCCAGCAGTCTGGGACAGGGGCGGTTATTTTTCGTCCAAGAAAACACCGGGGAGCTGTTTTTT.

Here the CDR3 reads CASSPARGSGNTIYF. The CDR3 coding sequence is TGTGCCAGCAGCCCGGCAAGGGGGTCGGGAAACACCATATATTTT. This chain joins TRBV6-5 and TRBJ1-3; the D gene is possibly TRBD1 (6 bases). This CDR3 spans 15 amino acids. The V end lost 6 bases, the J end lost 4 bases, and 16 bases lay between the germline ends. Germline assignment: CDR1 MNHEY and CDR2 SVGAGI.

This sequence joins TRBV6-5 and TRBJ2-2; the D gene is possibly TRBD1 (6 bases). The CDR3 sequence is 15 residues long. CDR1 is MNHEY and CDR2 is SVGAGI in the germline V gene. V gave up 2 bases and J gave up 1 base, with 8 bases separating them. Here the CDR3 reads CASSYGGQNTGELFF. CDR3 DNA sequence: TGTGCCAGCAGTTACGGGGGCCAGAACACCGGGGAGCTGTTTTTT.

This clonotype was found a few times. The gene calls are TRBV11-2 and TRBJ1-2, with TRBD1 matching over 7 bases. V was pared by 1 base and J by 6 bases, with 17 bases of the junction left unmatched. There are 18 residues in the CDR3. Germline CDR1 reads SGHAT; CDR2 reads FQNNGV. The CDR3 reads CASSLGKGDSLEEDGYTF. CDR3 nucleotide sequence: TGTGCCAGCAGCTTAGGAAAAGGGGACAGCCTTGAGGAGGATGGCTACACCTTC.

This clonotype was seen more than once but under ten times. J is TRBJ2-5 and V is TRBV5-1; D is unclear. The CDR3 extends over 13 amino acids. Trimming pared 2 bases from V and 2 bases from J, leaving 7 bases between. Germline values: CDR1 SGHRS, CDR2 YFSETQ. The CDR3 region is CASSFETQETQYF. CDR3 DNA: TGCGCCAGCAGCTTCGAGACACAAGAGACCCAGTACTTC.

This clonotype has only a few counts. The chain combines TRBV5-1 with TRBJ1-2; 8 bases map to TRBD1. With V trimmed by 0 bases and J by 6 bases, 4 bases remained unmatched. In germline, CDR1 is SGHRS, CDR2 YFSETQ. There are 14 residues in the CDR3. The DNA for the CDR3 is TGCGCCAGCAGCTTGGGTCGGACAGGGAATGGCTACACCTTC. This codes for CASSLGRTGNGYTF.

The chain carries TRBV6-2 or TRBV6-3 and TRBJ1-6; D might be TRBD1 (6 bases). V shed 2 bases and J shed 9 bases, with 11 bases lying between them. Germline V gene sequence: CDR1 MNHEY, CDR2 SVGEGT. The CDR3 covers 14 residues. CDR3 nucleotides: TGTGCCAGCAGTTACGGGCCAGGGGTTTCACCCCTCCACTTT. This codes for CASSYGPGVSPLHF.

This clonotype was observed a few times. CDR3 nucleotide sequence: TGTGCCAGCAGTTACCAGTATTCACCCCTCCACTTT. Encoded protein: CASSYQYSPLHF. This rearrangement joins TRBV6-5 to TRBJ1-6; D not resolved. Trimming stripped 2 bases from V and 8 bases from J, with 4 bases between. The CDR3 extends over 12 amino acids. The germline V gene encodes CDR1 MNHEY and CDR2 SVGAGI.

This clonotype was recorded a few times. The V call is TRBV4-1, the J call TRBJ2-7, with a possible D match to TRBD1 (5 bases). CDR3 length: 15 amino acids. The V gene's germline CDR1 is MGHRA and CDR2 YSYEKL. Trimming removed 4 bases at V and 2 bases at J, with 15 bases between. CDR3: CASSRNAGSPYEQYF. DNA for the CDR3: TGCGCCAGCAGCCGTAACGCAGGGTCCCCCTACGAGCAGTACTTC.

The chain has TRBV10-3 and TRBJ2-5, with D possibly TRBD1 on 5 matching bases. The V and J ends lost 2 bases and 1 base respectively, with 8 bases between them. The CDR3 totals 14 residues. Germline assignment: CDR1 ENHRY and CDR2 SYGVKD. CDR3 nucleotide sequence: TGTGCCATCAGTGAGAGTAGGGGCCAAGAGACCCAGTACTTC. This translates into CAISESRGQETQYF.

CDR3 loop: CASRRSLTDTQYF. CDR3 in DNA: TGCGCCAGCAGGCGGTCCCTCACAGATACGCAGTATTTT. The chain carries TRBV4-3 and TRBJ2-3; D call uncertain. In germline, CDR1 is LGHNA, CDR2 YSLEER. The CDR3 is made up of 13 amino acids. The V end lost 6 bases, the J end lost 2 bases, and 9 bases lay between the germline ends.